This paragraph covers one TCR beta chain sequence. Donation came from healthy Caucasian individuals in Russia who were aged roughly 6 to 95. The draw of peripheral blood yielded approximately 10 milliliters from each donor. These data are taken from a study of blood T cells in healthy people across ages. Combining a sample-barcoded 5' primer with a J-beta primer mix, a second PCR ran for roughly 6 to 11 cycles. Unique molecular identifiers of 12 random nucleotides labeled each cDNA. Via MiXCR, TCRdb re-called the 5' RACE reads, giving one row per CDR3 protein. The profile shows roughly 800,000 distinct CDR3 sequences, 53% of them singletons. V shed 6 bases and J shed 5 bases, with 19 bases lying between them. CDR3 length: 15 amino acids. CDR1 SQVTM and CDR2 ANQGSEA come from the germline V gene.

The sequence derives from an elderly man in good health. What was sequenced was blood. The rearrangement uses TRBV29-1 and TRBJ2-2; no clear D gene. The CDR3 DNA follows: TGCAGCGTAGGCTCGGAAGGGATGAGGACCGGGGAGCTGTTTTTT. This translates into CSVGSEGMRTGELFF.